The sequence of this T cell receptor beta chain was determined in a study of cytomegalovirus exposure and HLA in healthy donors. The germline gives CDR1 MDHEN, CDR2 SYDVKM. This CDR3 is 15 amino acids long. V was trimmed by 5 bases and J by 0 bases, leaving 8 bases between them. Primers included in the PCR were 60 Vbeta and 13 Jbeta primers. This table comes from immunoSEQ multiplex PCR, and its TCRdb copy is limited to in-frame clones, with some not included. This repertoire shows around 87,000 clones, roughly three quarters found once; its top ten account for more than 2.5%. The chain recombines TRBV28 with TRBJ1-6, with no clear D. The sample taken for sequencing was PBMCs. This TCR came from a middle-aged man in good health and CMV-seronegative. CDR3 protein: CASSGQSSYNSPLHF. The CDR3 DNA reads as TGTGCCAGCAGTGGGCAGAGCTCCTATAATTCACCCCTCCACTTT.